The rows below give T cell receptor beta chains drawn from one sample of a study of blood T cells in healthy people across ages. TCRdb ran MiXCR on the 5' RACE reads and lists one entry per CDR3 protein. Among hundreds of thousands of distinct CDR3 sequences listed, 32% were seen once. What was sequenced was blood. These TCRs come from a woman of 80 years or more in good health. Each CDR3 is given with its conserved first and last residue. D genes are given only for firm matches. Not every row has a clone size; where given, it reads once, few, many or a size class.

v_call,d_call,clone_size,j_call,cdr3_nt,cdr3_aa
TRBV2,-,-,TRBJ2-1,TGTGCCAGCATTAGGGGGGACCGAGGCCGTAACAATGAGCAGTTCTTC,CASIRGDRGRNNEQFF
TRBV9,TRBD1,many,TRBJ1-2,TGTGCCAGCAGCGCCCCAGCAGGGGGCGGCTACACCTTC,CASSAPAGGGYTF
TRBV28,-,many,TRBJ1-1,TGTGCCAGCTCCTTACAGAACACTGAAGCTTTCTTT,CASSLQNTEAFF
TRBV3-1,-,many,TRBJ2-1,TGTGCCAGCAGCCCCGTCCAGCGGTCCTACAATGAGCAGTTCTTC,CASSPVQRSYNEQFF
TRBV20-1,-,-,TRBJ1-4,TGCAGTGCTAGGATTGGTTTTTCAACTAATGAAAAACTGTTTTTT,CSARIGFSTNEKLFF
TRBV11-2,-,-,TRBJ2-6,TGTGCCAGTGGGTCTGGGGCCAACGTCCGGACTTTC,CASGSGANVRTF
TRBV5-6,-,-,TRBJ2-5,TGTGTCAGCAGCTTGGGCAGCCAAGAGACCCAGTACTTC,CVSSLGSQETQYF
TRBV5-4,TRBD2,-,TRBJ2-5,TGTGCCAGCAGCTTGCAGTTTAGCGGGAATACAGAGACCCAGTACTTC,CASSLQFSGNTETQYF
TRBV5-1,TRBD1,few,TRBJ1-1,TGCGCCAGCAGCTTGACCACAGGGGCCGTGAACACTGAAGCTTTCTTT,CASSLTTGAVNTEAFF
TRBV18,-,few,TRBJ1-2,TGTGCCAGCTCACCGCAGCCAGACTATGGCTACACCTTC,CASSPQPDYGYTF
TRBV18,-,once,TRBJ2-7,TGTGCCAGCTCACCAAAGGGGCCGCGACCCCGTGGGCTAGCCGCGAATGAGCAGTACTTC,CASSPKGPRPRGLAANEQYF
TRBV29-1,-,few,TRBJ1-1,TGCAGCGTTAATCCAACTTCGTCGGGATACACTGAAGCTTTCTTT,CSVNPTSSGYTEAFF
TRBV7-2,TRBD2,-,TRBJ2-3,TGTGCCAGCAGCCGCTCAGGGACTAGCGGGGGGGCCACGGCGCAGTATTTT,CASSRSGTSGGATAQYF
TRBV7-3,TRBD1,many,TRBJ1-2,TGTGCCAGCAGTTTCGGGACAGGAGCTAACTATGGCTACACCTTC,CASSFGTGANYGYTF
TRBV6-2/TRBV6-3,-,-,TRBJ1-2,TGTGCCAGCAGTTACGAGATACGCGATGGCTACACCTTC,CASSYEIRDGYTF
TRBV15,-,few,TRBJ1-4,TGTGCCACCAGCAGAAGAGGGGGGCGGGAAAAACTGTTTTTT,CATSRRGGREKLFF
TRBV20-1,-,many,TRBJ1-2,TGCAGTGCTAGCACGAGGGAGTTACTCTATGGCTACACCTTC,CSASTRELLYGYTF
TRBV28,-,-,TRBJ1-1,TGTGCCAGCAGTTTGGAACTCAGAGGGGCCTGGGTGAACACTGAAGCTTTCTTT,CASSLELRGAWVNTEAFF
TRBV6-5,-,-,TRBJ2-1,TGTGCCAGCAGAAACAAGGGCCCAAATCTCTTC,CASRNKGPNLF
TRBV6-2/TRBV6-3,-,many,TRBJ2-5,TGTGCCAGCAGCCCGGGTTTGAAGGGCAGGGCCCTACGGGAGCAGTACTTC,CASSPGLKGRALREQYF
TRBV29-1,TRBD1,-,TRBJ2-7,TGCAGCATTGTGACAGGGGGAATCCGCGAGCAGTACTTC,CSIVTGGIREQYF
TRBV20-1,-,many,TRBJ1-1,TGCAGTGCCCCAGGTCGCCAGCCTCGCACTGAAGCTTTCTTT,CSAPGRQPRTEAFF
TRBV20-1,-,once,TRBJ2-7,TGCAGTGCGAGACAGAAGAGCTCCTACGAGCAGTACTTC,CSARQKSSYEQYF
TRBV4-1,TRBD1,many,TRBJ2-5,TGCGCCAGTCGACCAGGACAGGCCATGGGAGAGACCCAGTACTTC,CASRPGQAMGETQYF
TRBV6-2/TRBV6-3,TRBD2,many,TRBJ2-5,TGTGCCAGCAGTGCGGGGGGGAAGGAGACCCAGTACTTC,CASSAGGKETQYF
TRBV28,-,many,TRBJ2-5,TGTGCTAGTGGTTTGGGACGGCAAGAGACCCAGTACTTC,CASGLGRQETQYF
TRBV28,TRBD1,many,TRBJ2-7,TGTGCCAGCAGTCGCTGGGACAGCCAAAACTACGAGCAGTACTTC,CASSRWDSQNYEQYF
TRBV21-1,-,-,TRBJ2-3,TGTGCCAGCAGCATCTTGCCCGGGACAGGTAGCACAGATACGCAGTATTTT,CASSILPGTGSTDTQYF
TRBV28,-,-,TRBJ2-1,TGTGCCAGCAGGCCGACAGGTCACAATGAGCAGTTCTTC,CASRPTGHNEQFF
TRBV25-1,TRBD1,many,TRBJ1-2,TGTGCCAGCAATGGGGACAGCGACTATGGCTACACCTTC,CASNGDSDYGYTF
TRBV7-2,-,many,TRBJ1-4,TGTGCCAGCAGCAGACCGGGACGGATTAATGAAAAACTGTTTTTT,CASSRPGRINEKLFF
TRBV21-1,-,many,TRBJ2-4,TGTGCCAGCAGCAAAGGGACAGGGACGGAAAAAGCCAAAAACATTCAGTACTTC,CASSKGTGTEKAKNIQYF
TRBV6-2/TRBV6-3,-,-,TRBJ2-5,TGTGCCAACAGTCCTACAGGAAGACAGGAGACCCAGTACTTC,CANSPTGRQETQYF
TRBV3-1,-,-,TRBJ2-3,TGTGCCAGCAGCCAAGAAATTGGTGGTACAGATACGCAGTATTTT,CASSQEIGGTDTQYF
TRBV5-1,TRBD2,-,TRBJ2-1,TGCGCCAGCAGCTTGGGACGGGGGGGCCCCTACAATGAGCAGTTCTTC,CASSLGRGGPYNEQFF